This T cell receptor (beta chain) emerged from a study of cytotoxic CD8 clonotypes in ibrutinib-treated CLL (dated by TCRdb to the early 2020s). A note on the overall study: The cohort was composed of roughly ten relapsed/refractory and around 15 treatment-naive patients; IGHV unmutated status was identified in 17 patients. Partial responses were observed in about 24 patients and complete responses in 2; after a median follow-up of around 64 months, remission was maintained in 15 or so patients and progression was observed in approximately twelve. Samples at response were collected after a median of about 12 months of treatment, with a range of about 6 to 40 months. Samples averaged around 280,000 productive templates and tens of thousands of productive rearrangements. Of the 90 or so participants in the trial, roughly 26 had longitudinal samples available. Cryopreserved peripheral blood mononuclear cells were obtained before treatment, at response, and at either sustained remission or disease progression. Every sample from remission and from progressive disease was obtained while the patients were still on ibrutinib. Results the study describes overall, beyond this receptor: Clonality increased at ibrutinib response, stayed stable in sustained remission, and fell back toward baseline at progression. Baseline clonality was found to be higher than that of age-matched healthy donors and was strongly correlated with circulating CD8+ T-cell counts. Public clonotypes were rare and either shrank or stayed stable during treatment, and the rise in clonality at ibrutinib response reflected expansion of private clonotypes. Lymph node repertoires were not examined, and the timing of sampling was not matched between patients in sustained remission and those whose disease progressed.

On a MiSeq, deep resolution sequencing aimed for a depth between 1 in 1 million and 1 in 200,000 T cells, with each clonotype covered approximately 10x on average. The immunoSEQ hsTCRB Kit was used to generate TCR beta libraries. The paper's data handling went like this. The data were analyzed with ImmunoSEQ Analyzer and ImmunoSEQ Data Assistant, and V, D and J gene assignments followed IMGT definitions. Clonality, with values ranging from 0 to 1, was calculated as one minus the normalized Shannon entropy of productive rearrangement frequencies. Public clonotype analysis was restricted to overrepresented clonotypes comprising at least 0.05% of each patient's repertoire. Some 12 age-matched healthy donor repertoires from immuneACCESS served as clonality controls. TCRdb carries this immuneACCESS record with in-frame sequences only. Its versions omit some clonotypes, under half of them owing to an unresolved V gene in the studies checked, with the rest unexplained. V and J calls and clone size are copied from that table; D and trimming were computed from the DNA. Recorded for this sample are hundreds of thousands of clones; 70% of them occurred a single time. 15% of the sample belongs to the ten largest clones.

Interpreted using the paper, the time point label stands for: around 2 years on ibrutinib. For TCR beta library preparation, roughly 2 micrograms of genomic DNA were extracted from the cryopreserved PBMCs. Longitudinal blood samples from CLL patients receiving ibrutinib monotherapy were subjected to high-throughput TCR beta sequencing. The patients took part in an open-label, single-center phase 2 trial of ibrutinib monotherapy. Comment on this clone: This clone's antigen is unknown. The junction differs from germline at one of its ends, possibly a read error.

CDR1 and CDR2, per the germline V gene, are SGDLS and YYNGEE. CDR3 length: 15 amino acids, cysteine to phenylalanine. Only CDR3 DNA remains: 45 bases, in frame from the first base. Sequenced here: PBMCs, sampled after 24 months of ibrutinib treatment. This receptor was obtained from a human donor with chronic lymphocytic leukemia. The chain employs TRBV9 and TRBJ2-1; TRBD2 fits 11 bases in the junction. This receptor carries the CDR3 CASNVAGGPYNEQFF. The DNA is TGTGCCAGCAACGTAGCGGGAGGGCCTTACAATGAGCAGTTCTTC.